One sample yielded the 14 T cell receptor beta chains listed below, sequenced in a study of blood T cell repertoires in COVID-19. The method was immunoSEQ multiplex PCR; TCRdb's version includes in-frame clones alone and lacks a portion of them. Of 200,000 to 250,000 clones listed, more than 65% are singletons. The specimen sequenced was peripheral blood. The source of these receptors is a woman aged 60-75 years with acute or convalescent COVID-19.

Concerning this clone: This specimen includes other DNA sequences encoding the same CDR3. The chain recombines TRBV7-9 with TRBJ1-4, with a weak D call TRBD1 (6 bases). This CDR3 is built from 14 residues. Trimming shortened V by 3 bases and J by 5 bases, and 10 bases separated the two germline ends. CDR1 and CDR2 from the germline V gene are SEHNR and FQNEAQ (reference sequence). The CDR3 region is CASSLAGANEKLFF. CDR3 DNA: TGTGCCAGCAGCTTGGCAGGGGCGAATGAAAAACTGTTTTTT.

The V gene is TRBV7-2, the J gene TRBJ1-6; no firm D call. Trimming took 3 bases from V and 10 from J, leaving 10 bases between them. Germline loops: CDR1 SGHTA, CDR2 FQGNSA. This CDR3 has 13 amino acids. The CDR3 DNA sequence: TGTGCCAGCAGCTTCTACCAAATGTCACCCCTCCACTTT. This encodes CASSFYQMSPLHF.

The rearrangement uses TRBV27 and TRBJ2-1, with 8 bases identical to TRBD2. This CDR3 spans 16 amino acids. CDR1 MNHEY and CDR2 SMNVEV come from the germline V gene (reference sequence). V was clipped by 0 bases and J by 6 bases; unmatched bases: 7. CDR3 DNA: TGTGCCAGCAGTTTATCGGCTAGCGGGTTGCCCAATGAGCAGTTCTTC. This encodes CASSLSASGLPNEQFF.

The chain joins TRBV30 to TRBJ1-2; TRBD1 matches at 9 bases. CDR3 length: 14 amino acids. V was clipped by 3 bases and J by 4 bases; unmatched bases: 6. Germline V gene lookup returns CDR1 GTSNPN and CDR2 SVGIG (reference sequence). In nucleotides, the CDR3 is TGTGCCTGGAGGGGACAGGGTAGGGGCTATGGCTACACCTTC. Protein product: CAWRGQGRGYGYTF.

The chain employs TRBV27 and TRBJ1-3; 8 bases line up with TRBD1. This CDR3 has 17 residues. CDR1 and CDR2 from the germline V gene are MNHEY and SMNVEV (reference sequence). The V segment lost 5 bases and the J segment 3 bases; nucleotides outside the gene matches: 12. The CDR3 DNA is TGTGCCAGCAGTCCCACCGGACAGGGCTATCGTGGAAACACCATATATTTT. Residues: CASSPTGQGYRGNTIYF.

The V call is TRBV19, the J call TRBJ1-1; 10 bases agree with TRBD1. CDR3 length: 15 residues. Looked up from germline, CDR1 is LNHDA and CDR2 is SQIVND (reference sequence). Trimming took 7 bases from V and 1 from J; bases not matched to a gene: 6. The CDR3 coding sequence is TGTGCCAGTACCTCGACAGGGGGCCCGAACACTGAAGCTTTCTTT. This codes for CASTSTGGPNTEAFF.

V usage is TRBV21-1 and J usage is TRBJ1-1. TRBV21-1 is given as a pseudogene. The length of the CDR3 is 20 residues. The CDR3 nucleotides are TGTGCCAGCAGCAAAGTCGGCGGCGCGAAGGGGGGGAATATGAACACTGAAGCTTTCTTT. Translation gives CASSKVGGAKGGNMNTEAFF.

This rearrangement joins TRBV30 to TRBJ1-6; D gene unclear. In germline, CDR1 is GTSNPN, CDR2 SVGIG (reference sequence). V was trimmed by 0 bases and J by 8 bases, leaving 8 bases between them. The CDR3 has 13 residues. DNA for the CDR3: TGTGCCTGGAGTGTACAGTCGGATTCACCCCTCCACTTT. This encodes CAWSVQSDSPLHF.

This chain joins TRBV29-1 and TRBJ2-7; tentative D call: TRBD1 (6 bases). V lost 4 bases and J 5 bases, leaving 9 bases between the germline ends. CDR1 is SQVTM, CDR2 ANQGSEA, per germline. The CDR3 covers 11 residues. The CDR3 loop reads CSVAGEHEQYF. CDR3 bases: TGCAGCGTTGCAGGGGAGCACGAGCAGTACTTC.

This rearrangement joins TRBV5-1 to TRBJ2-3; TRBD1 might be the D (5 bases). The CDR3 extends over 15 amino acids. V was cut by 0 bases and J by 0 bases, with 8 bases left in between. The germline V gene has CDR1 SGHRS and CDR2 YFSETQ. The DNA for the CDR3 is TGCGCCAGCAGCTTGGAGTCAGGGAGCACAGATACGCAGTATTTT. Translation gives CASSLESGSTDTQYF.

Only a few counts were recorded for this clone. Here the CDR3 reads CASSPLRGIHGYTF. The CDR3 DNA reads TGTGCCAGCAGCCCTCTCAGGGGAATACATGGCTACACCTTC. This sequence joins TRBV3-1 (or the pseudogene TRBV3-2) and TRBJ1-2; tentative D call: TRBD1 (6 bases). CDR1 is LGHDT, CDR2 YNNKEL, per germline (reference sequence). The CDR3 runs 14 residues. V lost 4 bases, J lost 6 bases, and 15 bases lay in between.

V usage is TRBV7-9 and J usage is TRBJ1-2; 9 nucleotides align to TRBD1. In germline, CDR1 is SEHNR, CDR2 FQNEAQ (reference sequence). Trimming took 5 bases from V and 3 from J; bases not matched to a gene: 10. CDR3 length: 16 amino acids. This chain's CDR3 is CASSEGTGFLHYGYTF. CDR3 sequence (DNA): TGTGCCAGCAGCGAAGGGACAGGGTTTTTACACTATGGCTACACCTTC.

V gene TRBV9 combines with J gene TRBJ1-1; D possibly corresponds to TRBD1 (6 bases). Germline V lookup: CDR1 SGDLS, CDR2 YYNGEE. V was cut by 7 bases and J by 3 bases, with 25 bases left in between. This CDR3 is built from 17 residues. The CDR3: CASAARTVHAGDTEAFF. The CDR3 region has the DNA TGTGCCAGCGCAGCCAGGACAGTCCATGCTGGGGACACTGAAGCTTTCTTT.

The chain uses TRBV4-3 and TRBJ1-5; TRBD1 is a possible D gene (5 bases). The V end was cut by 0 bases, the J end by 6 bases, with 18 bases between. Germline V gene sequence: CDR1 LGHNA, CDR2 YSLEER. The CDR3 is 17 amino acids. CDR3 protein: CASSQDWGGAIFQPQHF. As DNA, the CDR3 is TGCGCCAGCAGCCAAGATTGGGGAGGGGCCATCTTTCAGCCCCAGCATTTT.